These 13 T cell receptor beta chains originate from one sample sequenced in a study of post-analysis software for immune sequencing data. Study-wide points: Several TRBV segments were more frequent in patients than controls; TRBV5-6, TRBV5-1 and TRBV20-1 belonged to this group.

Unique molecular identifiers were built into the TCR beta cDNA libraries. TCRdb fed the PCR reads into MiXCR, producing one record per CDR3 protein. The sample shows hundreds of thousands of distinct CDR3 sequences, 30% of them seen only once. These TCRs' antigens remain unknown. Sequencing was done on a sample of blood. These receptors were obtained from a girl aged 5-17 years with multiple sclerosis.

The chain combines TRBV3-1 with TRBJ2-2; D gene unclear. Trimming took 1 base from V and 0 from J, leaving 6 bases between them. The CDR3 length is 15 residues. Germline CDR1 reads LGHDT; CDR2 reads YNNKEL (reference sequence). The CDR3 region has the DNA TGTGCCAGCAGCCAAGTTCTGTCGAACACCGGGGAGCTGTTTTTT. Its protein is CASSQVLSNTGELFF. Variable domain in full (rest from reference TRBV3-1 and TRBJ2-2): DTAVSQTPKYLVTQMGNDKSIKCEQNLGHDTMYWYKQDSKKFLKIMFSYNNKELIINETVPNRFSPKSPDKAHLNLHINSLELGDSAVYFCASSQVLSNTGELFFGEGSRLTVL.

The rearrangement links TRBV28 to TRBJ2-7, with 7 bases fitting TRBD1. Germline CDR1 is MDHEN and CDR2 is SYDVKM. V was clipped by 5 bases and J by 0 bases; unmatched bases: 4. CDR3 length: 14 residues. The CDR3 protein is CASSPGQHSYEQYF. The DNA of the CDR3 is TGTGCCAGCAGTCCGGGACAGCACTCCTACGAGCAGTACTTC.

This clonotype came up a few times. Here the CDR3 DNA reads TGTGCCAGTAGTATGGGGACAGGGACCCTCAATCAGCCCCAGCATTTT. Translating it yields CASSMGTGTLNQPQHF. This chain joins TRBV19 and TRBJ1-5, with TRBD1 matching over 9 bases. The CDR3 covers 16 residues. The trim removed 3 bases at V and 3 bases at J, leaving 6 bases unmatched. The germline gives CDR1 LNHDA, CDR2 SQIVND (reference sequence).

This clonotype was counted a single time. The chain couples TRBV14 to TRBJ2-4; D may be TRBD1 (6 bases). With the DNA end fitting TRBJ2-7 better, the J assignment may be wrong. The CDR3 has 14 amino acids. Germline V gene lookup returns CDR1 SGHDN and CDR2 FVKESK. The CDR3 DNA sequence: TGTGCCAGCAGCCAAGAGAGAATAGGGGGCGAGCAGTACTTC. This translates into CASSQERIGGEQYF.

The genes are TRBV29-1 and TRBJ2-5; D possibly corresponds to TRBD1 (5 bases). V was cut by 6 bases and J by 4 bases, with 21 bases left in between. The CDR3 has 15 amino acids. From germline, CDR1 is SQVTM and CDR2 ANQGSEA. The CDR3 loop reads CSVGTYRTFGETQYF. DNA of the CDR3: TGCAGCGTGGGAACCTATAGGACATTTGGAGAGACCCAGTACTTC.

This clonotype was counted a few times. The chain couples TRBV20-1 to TRBJ2-1; maybe TRBD2 (6 bases). The V end lost 3 bases, the J end lost 0 bases, and 12 bases lay between the germline ends. CDR1 is DFQATT, CDR2 SNEGSKA, per germline (reference sequence). The CDR3 sequence is 15 residues long. CDR3 amino acids: CSARAGSSSYNEQFF. Here the CDR3 DNA reads TGCAGTGCTAGGGCCGGGAGTAGCTCCTACAATGAGCAGTTCTTC.

J is TRBJ2-5 and V is TRBV15; 9 bases are shared with TRBD1. Germline CDR1 is LNHNV and CDR2 is YYDKDF (reference sequence). The CDR3 is 13 amino acids. J gave up 6 bases and V 7 bases, and 6 bases lay outside the gene matches. CDR3 protein: CATTWDREKTQYF. Here the CDR3 DNA reads TGTGCCACCACCTGGGACAGGGAAAAGACCCAGTACTTC.

As concerns this clonotype: One junction end disagrees with the germline gene, perhaps due to a read error. The V and J genes are TRBV5-1 and TRBJ1-2, with 9 bases fitting TRBD1. This CDR3 region has 14 residues. Germline-derived CDR1 and CDR2 are SGHRS and YFSETQ. The CDR3 region is CARSPRTGDYGYTF. The CDR3 bases are TGCGCCCGCAGCCCCCGGACAGGGGACTATGGCTACACCTTC.

The V call is TRBV5-1, the J call TRBJ1-2; the D is unclear. V was clipped by 3 bases and J by 8 bases, with 17 bases between them. Germline V gives CDR1 SGHRS, CDR2 YFSETQ. The CDR3 runs to 14 residues. The CDR3 loop is CASSWAEEGGGYTF. The CDR3 nucleotides read TGCGCCAGCAGCTGGGCTGAAGAGGGTGGCGGCTACACCTTC.

On this clonotype itself: An end of the junction does not agree with germline; a read error may underlie this. The gene calls are TRBV7-9 and TRBJ1-4, with a possible D match to TRBD1 (6 bases). This CDR3 region has 16 residues. Germline V CDR1 and CDR2: SEHNR, FQNEAQ (reference sequence). CDR3 DNA sequence: TGTGTCAGCAGCCTCCGACCAACAGGGCTGAATAAAAAACTGTTTTTT. Protein product: CVSSLRPTGLNKKLFF.

This chain links TRBV7-2 with TRBJ2-4; 7 positions agree with TRBD2. This CDR3 has 16 residues. Germline V gene lookup returns CDR1 SGHTA and CDR2 FQGNSA. V shed 5 bases, J shed 2 bases, and the junction held 9 bases outside the gene matches. CDR3 sequence: CASSPVSGFTKNIQYF. DNA for the CDR3: TGTGCCAGCAGCCCCGTTAGCGGGTTCACCAAAAACATTCAGTACTTC. Full variable domain (remainder filled in from reference TRBV7-2 and TRBJ2-4): GAGVSQSPSNKVTEKGKDVELRCDPISGHTALYWYRQSLGQGLEFLIYFQGNSAPDKSGLPSDRFSAERTGGSVSTLTIQRTQQEDSAVYLCASSPVSGFTKNIQYFGAGTRLSVL.

As to this clonotype: An end of the junction differs from the germline gene, which may be a read error. This rearrangement joins TRBV6-1 to TRBJ1-2, with TRBD1 matching over 7 bases. Per the germline V gene, CDR1 is MNHNS and CDR2 is SASEGT. This CDR3 region has 18 residues. CDR3 sequence (DNA): TGTGTCAGCATGGCCCTTGCCCTCACGGGACAGCCTAACTATGGCTACACCTTC. This sequence encodes CVSMALALTGQPNYGYTF.

This clonotype appeared many times. V is TRBV20-1 and J is TRBJ2-5; D is possibly TRBD1 or TRBD2 (6 bases each). Trimming pared 3 bases from V and 5 bases from J, leaving 16 bases between. CDR1 is DFQATT, CDR2 SNEGSKA, per germline (reference sequence). This CDR3 is built from 14 residues. The CDR3 nucleotides are TGCAGTGCTAGTTCGTACGGGGGCGGGGAGACCCAGTACTTC. Translated: CSASSYGGGETQYF.